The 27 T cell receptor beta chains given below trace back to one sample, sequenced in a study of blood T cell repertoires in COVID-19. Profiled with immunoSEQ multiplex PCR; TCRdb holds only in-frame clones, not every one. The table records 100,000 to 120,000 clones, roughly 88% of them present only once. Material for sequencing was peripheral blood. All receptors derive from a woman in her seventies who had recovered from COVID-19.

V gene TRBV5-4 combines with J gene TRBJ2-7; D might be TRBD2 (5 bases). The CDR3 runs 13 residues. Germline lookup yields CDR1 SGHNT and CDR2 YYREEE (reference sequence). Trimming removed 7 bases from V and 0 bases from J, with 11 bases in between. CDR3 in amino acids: CASSAGGSYEQYF. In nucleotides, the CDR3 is TGTGCCAGCTCCGCCGGAGGCTCCTACGAGCAGTACTTC.

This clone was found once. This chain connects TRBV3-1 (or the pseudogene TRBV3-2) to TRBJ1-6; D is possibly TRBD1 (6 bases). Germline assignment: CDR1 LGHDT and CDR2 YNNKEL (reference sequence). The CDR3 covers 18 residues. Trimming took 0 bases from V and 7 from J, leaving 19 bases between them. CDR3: CASSQEKRAGVWNSPLHF. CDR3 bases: TGTGCCAGCAGCCAAGAAAAGAGGGCAGGGGTTTGGAATTCACCCCTCCACTTT.

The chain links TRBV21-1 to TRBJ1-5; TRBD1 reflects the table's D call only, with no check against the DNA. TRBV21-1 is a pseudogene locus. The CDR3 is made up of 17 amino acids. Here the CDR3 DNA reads TGTGCCAGCAGCCCTCGGTCAGGCCGGTATAGCAATCAGCCCCAGCATTTT. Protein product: CASSPRSGRYSNQPQHF.

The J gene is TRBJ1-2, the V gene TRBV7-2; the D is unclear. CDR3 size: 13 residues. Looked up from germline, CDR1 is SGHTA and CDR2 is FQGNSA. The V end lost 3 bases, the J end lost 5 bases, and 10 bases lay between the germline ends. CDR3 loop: CASSLWVQYGYTF. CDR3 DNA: TGTGCCAGCAGCTTGTGGGTACAGTATGGCTACACCTTC.

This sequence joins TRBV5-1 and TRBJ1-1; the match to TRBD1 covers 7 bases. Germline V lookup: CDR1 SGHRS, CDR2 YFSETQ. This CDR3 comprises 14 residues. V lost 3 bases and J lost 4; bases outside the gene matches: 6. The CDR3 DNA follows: TGCGCCAGCAGCTATCCGACAGGGCGCACTGAAGCTTTCTTT. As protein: CASSYPTGRTEAFF.

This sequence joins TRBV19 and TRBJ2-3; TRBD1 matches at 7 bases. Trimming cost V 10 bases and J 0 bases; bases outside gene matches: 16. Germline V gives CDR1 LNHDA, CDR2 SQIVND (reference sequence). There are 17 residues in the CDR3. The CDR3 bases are TGTGCCACCTCCCAAGGGACAGCCACCTCTAGCACAGATACGCAGTATTTT. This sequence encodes CATSQGTATSSTDTQYF.

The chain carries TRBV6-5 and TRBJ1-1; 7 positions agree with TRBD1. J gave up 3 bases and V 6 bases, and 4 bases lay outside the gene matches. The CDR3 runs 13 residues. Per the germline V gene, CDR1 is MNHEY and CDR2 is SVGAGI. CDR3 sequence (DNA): TGTGCCAGCAGCCGGGGACAGTACACTGAAGCTTTCTTT. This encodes CASSRGQYTEAFF.

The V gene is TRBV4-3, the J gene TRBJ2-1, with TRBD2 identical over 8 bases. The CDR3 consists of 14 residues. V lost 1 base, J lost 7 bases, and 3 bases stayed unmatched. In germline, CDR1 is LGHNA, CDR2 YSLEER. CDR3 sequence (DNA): TGCGCCAGCAGCCAAGCGGGGACTAGAAATGAGCAGTTCTTC. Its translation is CASSQAGTRNEQFF.

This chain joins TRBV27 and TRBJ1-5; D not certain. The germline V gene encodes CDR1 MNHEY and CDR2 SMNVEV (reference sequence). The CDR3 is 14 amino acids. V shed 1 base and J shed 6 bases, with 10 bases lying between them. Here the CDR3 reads CASSLLGGSQPQHF. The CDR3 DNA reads TGTGCCAGCAGTTTATTGGGAGGTAGTCAGCCCCAGCATTTT.

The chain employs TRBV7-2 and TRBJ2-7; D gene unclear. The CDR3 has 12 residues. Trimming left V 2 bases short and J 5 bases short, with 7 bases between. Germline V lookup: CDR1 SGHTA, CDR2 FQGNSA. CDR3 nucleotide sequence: TGTGCCAGCAGCTTATTCAGCGACGAGCAGTACTTC. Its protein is CASSLFSDEQYF.

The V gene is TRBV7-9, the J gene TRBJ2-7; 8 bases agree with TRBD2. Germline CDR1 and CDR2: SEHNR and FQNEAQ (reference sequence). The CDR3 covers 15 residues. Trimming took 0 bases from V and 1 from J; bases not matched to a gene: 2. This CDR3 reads CASSLAGRGSYEQYF. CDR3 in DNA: TGTGCCAGCAGCTTAGCCGGGAGGGGGTCCTACGAGCAGTACTTC.

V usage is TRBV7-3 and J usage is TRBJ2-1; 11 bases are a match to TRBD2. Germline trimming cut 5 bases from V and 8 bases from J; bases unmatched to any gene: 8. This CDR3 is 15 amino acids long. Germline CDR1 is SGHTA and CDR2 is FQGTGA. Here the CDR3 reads CASSRLAGGVDEQFF. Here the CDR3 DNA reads TGTGCCAGCAGCCGCCTAGCGGGAGGTGTCGATGAGCAGTTCTTC. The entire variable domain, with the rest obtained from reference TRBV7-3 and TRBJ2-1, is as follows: GAGVSQTPSNKVTEKGKYVELRCDPISGHTALYWYRQSLGQGPEFLIYFQGTGAADDSGLPNDRFFAVRPEGSVSTLKIQRTERGDSAVYLCASSRLAGGVDEQFFGPGTRLTVL.

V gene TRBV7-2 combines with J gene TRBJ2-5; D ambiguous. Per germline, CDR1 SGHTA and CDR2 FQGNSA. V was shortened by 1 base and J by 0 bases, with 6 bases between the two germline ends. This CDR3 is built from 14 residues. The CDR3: CASSLVANQETQYF. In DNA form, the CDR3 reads TGTGCCAGCAGCTTAGTGGCAAACCAAGAGACCCAGTACTTC.

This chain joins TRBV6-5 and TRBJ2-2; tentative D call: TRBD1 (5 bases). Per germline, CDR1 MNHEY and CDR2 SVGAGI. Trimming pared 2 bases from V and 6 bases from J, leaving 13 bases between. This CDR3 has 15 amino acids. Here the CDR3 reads CASSYNRKPPGELFF. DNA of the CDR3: TGTGCCAGCAGTTACAACAGGAAGCCTCCCGGGGAGCTGTTTTTT.

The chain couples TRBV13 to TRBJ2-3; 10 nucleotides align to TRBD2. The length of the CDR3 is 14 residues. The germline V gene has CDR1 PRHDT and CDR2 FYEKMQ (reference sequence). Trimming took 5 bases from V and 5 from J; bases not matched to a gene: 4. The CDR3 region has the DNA TGTGCCAGCAGCAGACTAGCGGGCCAAGATACGCAGTATTTT. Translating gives CASSRLAGQDTQYF.

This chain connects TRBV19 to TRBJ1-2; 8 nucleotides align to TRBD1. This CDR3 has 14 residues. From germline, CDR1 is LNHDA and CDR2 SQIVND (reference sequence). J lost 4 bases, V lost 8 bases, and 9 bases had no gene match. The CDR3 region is CASFEQGGSYGYTF. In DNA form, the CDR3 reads TGTGCCAGTTTCGAACAGGGGGGAAGCTATGGCTACACCTTC.

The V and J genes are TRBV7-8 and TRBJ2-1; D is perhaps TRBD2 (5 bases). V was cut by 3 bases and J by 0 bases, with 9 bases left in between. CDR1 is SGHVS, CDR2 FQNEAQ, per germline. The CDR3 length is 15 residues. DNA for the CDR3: TGTGCCAGCAGCTTTATCCGGGGCTCCTACAATGAGCAGTTCTTC. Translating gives CASSFIRGSYNEQFF.

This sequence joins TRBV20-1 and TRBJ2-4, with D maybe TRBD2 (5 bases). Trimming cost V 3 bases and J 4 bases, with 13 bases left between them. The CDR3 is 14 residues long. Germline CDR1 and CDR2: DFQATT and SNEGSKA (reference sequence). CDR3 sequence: CSASLAGGKNIQYF. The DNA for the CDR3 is TGCAGTGCTAGTTTGGCAGGAGGAAAAAACATTCAGTACTTC.

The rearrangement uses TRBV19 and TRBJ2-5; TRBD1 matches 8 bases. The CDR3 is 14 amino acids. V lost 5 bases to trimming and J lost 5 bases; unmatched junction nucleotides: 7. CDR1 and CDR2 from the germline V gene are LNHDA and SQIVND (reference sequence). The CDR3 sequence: CASSLSGGRETQYF. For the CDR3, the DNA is TGTGCCAGTAGTCTCTCAGGGGGCCGGGAGACCCAGTACTTC.

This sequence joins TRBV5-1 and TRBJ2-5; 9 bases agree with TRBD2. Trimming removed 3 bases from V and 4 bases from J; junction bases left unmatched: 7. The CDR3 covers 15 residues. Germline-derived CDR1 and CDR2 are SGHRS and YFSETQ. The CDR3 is CASSSLSGSGETQYF. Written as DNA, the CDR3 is TGCGCCAGCAGCTCCCTTAGCGGGAGTGGAGAGACCCAGTACTTC.

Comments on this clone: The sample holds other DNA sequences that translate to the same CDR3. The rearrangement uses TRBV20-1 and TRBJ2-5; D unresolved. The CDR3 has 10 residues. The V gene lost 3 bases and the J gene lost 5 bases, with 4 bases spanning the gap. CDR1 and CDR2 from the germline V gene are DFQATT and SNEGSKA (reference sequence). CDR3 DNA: TGCAGTGCTAGGCGCGAGACCCAGTACTTC. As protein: CSARRETQYF.

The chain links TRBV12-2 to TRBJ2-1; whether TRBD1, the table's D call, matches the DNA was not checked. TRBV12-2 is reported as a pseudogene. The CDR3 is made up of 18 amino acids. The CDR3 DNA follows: TGTGCAAGTCGCTTACAAGGTCCTAGGGGTCACATCTACAATGAGCAGTTCTTC. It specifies CASRLQGPRGHIYNEQFF.

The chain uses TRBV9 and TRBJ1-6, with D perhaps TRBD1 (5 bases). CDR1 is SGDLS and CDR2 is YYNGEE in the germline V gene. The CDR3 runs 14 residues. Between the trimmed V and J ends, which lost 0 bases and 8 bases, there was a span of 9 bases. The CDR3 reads CASSVGIGDSPLHF. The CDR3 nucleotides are TGTGCCAGCAGCGTAGGGATAGGGGATTCACCCCTCCACTTT.

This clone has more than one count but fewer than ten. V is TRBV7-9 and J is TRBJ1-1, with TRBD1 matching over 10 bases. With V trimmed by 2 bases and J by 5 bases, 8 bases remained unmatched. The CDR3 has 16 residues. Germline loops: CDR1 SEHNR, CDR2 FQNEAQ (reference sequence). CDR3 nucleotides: TGTGCCAGCAGCTTACGGACAGGGGGAAGGTTAACTGAAGCTTTCTTT. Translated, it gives CASSLRTGGRLTEAFF.

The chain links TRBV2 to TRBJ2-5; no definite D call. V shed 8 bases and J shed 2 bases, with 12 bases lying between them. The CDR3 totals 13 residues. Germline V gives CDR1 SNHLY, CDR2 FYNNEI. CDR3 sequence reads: CASCLERQETQYF. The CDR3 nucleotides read TGTGCCAGCTGCCTAGAGCGTCAAGAGACCCAGTACTTC.

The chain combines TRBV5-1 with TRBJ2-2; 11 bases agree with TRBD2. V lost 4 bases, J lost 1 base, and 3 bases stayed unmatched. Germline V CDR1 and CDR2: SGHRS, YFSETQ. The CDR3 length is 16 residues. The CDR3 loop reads CASSPLAGGNTGELFF. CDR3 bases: TGCGCCAGCAGCCCTCTAGCGGGGGGGAACACCGGGGAGCTGTTTTTT.

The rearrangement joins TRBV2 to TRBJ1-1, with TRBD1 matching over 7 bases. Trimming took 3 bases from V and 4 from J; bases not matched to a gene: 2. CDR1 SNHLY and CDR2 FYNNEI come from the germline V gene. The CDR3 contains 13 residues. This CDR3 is CASSDRGTTEAFF. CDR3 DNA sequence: TGTGCCAGCAGTGACAGGGGGACCACTGAAGCTTTCTTT.